One sample yielded the 29 T cell receptor beta chains listed below, sequenced in a study of blood T cell repertoires in COVID-19. The table came from immunoSEQ multiplex PCR; TCRdb's copy has only in-frame clones and leaves some out. The sample has 75,000 to 90,000 clones, 88% seen once. Sequences were obtained from peripheral blood. Receptor source: a man older than 75 with acute or convalescent COVID-19.

V is TRBV25-1 and J is TRBJ1-1; TRBD1 matches at 8 bases. Germline V gene data show CDR1 as MGHDK and CDR2 as SYGVNS. CDR3 length: 14 residues. The junction had 5 bases not matched to a gene; V was cut back by 4 bases and J by 4 bases. The CDR3 spells CASSVGQGGTEAFF. CDR3 DNA sequence: TGTGCCAGCAGTGTTGGACAGGGCGGCACTGAAGCTTTCTTT.

V is TRBV5-1 and J is TRBJ1-2; D ambiguous. The CDR3 sequence is 13 residues long. Trimming took 4 bases from V and 8 from J, leaving 15 bases between them. Germline-derived CDR1 and CDR2 are SGHRS and YFSETQ. The CDR3: CASSPDRDRGYTF. CDR3 coding DNA: TGCGCCAGCAGCCCCGACCGGGATCGGGGCTACACCTTC.

The CDR3 here is CATSWDRSGNTIYF. The CDR3 coding sequence is TGTGCCACCAGTTGGGACAGATCTGGAAACACCATATATTTT. This chain links TRBV24-1 with TRBJ1-3; 7 bases match TRBD1. V shed 6 bases and J 1 base; nucleotides not matched to a gene: 2. There are 14 residues in the CDR3. From germline, CDR1 is KGHDR and CDR2 SFDVKD.

The chain links TRBV12-3 or TRBV12-4 to TRBJ2-1; TRBD2 might be the D (5 bases). CDR3 length equals 11 residues. Trimming removed 5 bases from V and 10 bases from J, with 9 bases in between. In nucleotides, the CDR3 is TGTGCCAGCAGTCTACTAGGGGAGCAGTTCTTC. As protein: CASSLLGEQFF.

The genes are TRBV11-1 and TRBJ2-7; 7 nucleotides match TRBD1. The V segment lost 6 bases and the J segment 5 bases; nucleotides outside the gene matches: 4. The CDR3 contains 12 residues. Germline V gives CDR1 SGHAT, CDR2 FQDESV (reference sequence). The DNA of the CDR3 is TGTGCCAGCAGGCGACAGGGCGACGAGCAGTACTTC. Protein product: CASRRQGDEQYF.

The CDR3 region has the DNA TGTGCCACCACGATTAGGGGGGGGGTGAGCTCCTATAATTCACCCCTCCACTTT. Its translation: CATTIRGGVSSYNSPLHF. This chain links TRBV15 with TRBJ1-6; maybe TRBD1 (6 bases). Per the germline V gene, CDR1 is LNHNV and CDR2 is YYDKDF (reference sequence). The V end lost 7 bases, the J end lost 0 bases, and 19 bases lay between the germline ends. The CDR3 has 18 residues.

The J gene is TRBJ1-2, the V gene TRBV6-5; 8 positions agree with TRBD1. Unmatched junction bases numbered 8, after V lost 4 bases and J lost 4 bases. This CDR3 spans 15 amino acids. CDR1 MNHEY and CDR2 SVGAGI come from the germline V gene. Here the CDR3 reads CASSSTTGGRYGYTF. DNA for the CDR3: TGTGCCAGCAGTTCCACTACAGGGGGACGCTATGGCTACACCTTC.

In the case of this clone: At the DNA level, this CDR3 is encoded by other sequences in the same sample as well. V is TRBV9 and J is TRBJ1-2; D uncertain. V gave up 0 bases and J gave up 5 bases, with 8 bases separating them. The CDR3 runs 13 residues. Germline lookup yields CDR1 SGDLS and CDR2 YYNGEE. CDR3 in DNA: TGTGCCAGCAGCGTAGGCGGGGATTATGGCTACACCTTC. Translated: CASSVGGDYGYTF.

This chain connects TRBV29-1 to TRBJ1-2; a possible D gene is TRBD1 (5 bases). CDR3 length: 13 amino acids. The V end was cut by 3 bases, the J end by 4 bases, with 12 bases between. The V gene's germline CDR1 is SQVTM and CDR2 ANQGSEA. This CDR3 reads CSVEGGTLYGYTF. The CDR3 region has the DNA TGCAGCGTTGAGGGAGGGACCCTCTATGGCTACACCTTC.

The chain has TRBV7-2 and TRBJ2-5; TRBD1 matches 12 bases. Per germline, CDR1 SGHTA and CDR2 FQGNSA. Germline trimming cut 5 bases from V and 5 bases from J; bases unmatched to any gene: 9. The CDR3 is made up of 16 amino acids. The CDR3 reads CASSPAGTGGFETQYF. The CDR3 region has the DNA TGTGCCAGCAGCCCTGCCGGGACAGGGGGCTTCGAGACCCAGTACTTC.

V usage is TRBV10-3 and J usage is TRBJ1-3; 8 bases are shared with TRBD1. V lost 2 bases, J lost 0 bases, and 6 bases stayed unmatched. This CDR3 is built from 17 residues. Germline V gene data show CDR1 as ENHRY and CDR2 as SYGVKD. CDR3 region: CAISEIQGGSSGNTIYF. The CDR3 nucleotides read TGTGCCATCAGTGAGATACAGGGGGGAAGCTCTGGAAACACCATATATTTT.

This clone occurred a few times. This chain connects TRBV3-1 (or the pseudogene TRBV3-2) to TRBJ1-2; unclear D gene. Germline assignment: CDR1 LGHDT and CDR2 YNNKEL (reference sequence). The CDR3 runs to 13 residues. The V end lost 1 base, the J end lost 4 bases, and 7 bases lay between the germline ends. CDR3 in amino acids: CASSQARGYGYTF. In DNA, the CDR3 is TGTGCCAGCAGCCAAGCCCGGGGCTATGGCTACACCTTC.

V is TRBV6-4 and J is TRBJ2-2; TRBD2 matches at 7 bases. The CDR3 covers 14 residues. Trimming at V came to 9 bases and at J to 0 bases, leaving 4 bases not matched to a gene. Germline CDR1 and CDR2: MRHNA and SNTAGT. CDR3 sequence: CASGAGANTGELFF. The CDR3 DNA reads TGTGCCAGTGGCGCGGGAGCGAACACCGGGGAGCTGTTTTTT.

V gene TRBV6-5 combines with J gene TRBJ2-3; TRBD2 is a possible D gene (6 bases). There are 15 residues in the CDR3. The germline V and J ends were trimmed by 6 bases and 7 bases, with 20 bases remaining between them. Germline V gene data show CDR1 as MNHEY and CDR2 as SVGAGI. CDR3 loop: CASRVTGTPSNTQYF. The CDR3 DNA is TGTGCCAGCAGAGTCACCGGGACTCCATCCAATACGCAGTATTTT.

This sequence joins TRBV2 and TRBJ2-7, with a tentative D call TRBD1 (6 bases). V was clipped by 5 bases and J by 5 bases, with 16 bases between them. CDR1 SNHLY and CDR2 FYNNEI come from the germline V gene. The CDR3 consists of 14 residues. The CDR3 here is CASSSRGPGDEQYF. CDR3 nucleotide sequence: TGTGCCAGCAGTTCCAGGGGCCCTGGGGACGAGCAGTACTTC.

The chain employs TRBV3-1 (or the pseudogene TRBV3-2) and TRBJ1-1, with 7 bases lining up with TRBD1. The CDR3 loop spans 14 amino acids. Germline V lookup: CDR1 LGHDT, CDR2 YNNKEL (reference sequence). With 11 bases clipped from V and 1 base from J, the junction kept 10 bases outside the gene matches. The CDR3 here is CAASGTAKNTEAFF. The CDR3 region has the DNA TGTGCCGCCTCCGGGACAGCGAAGAACACTGAAGCTTTCTTT.

V and J are TRBV28 and TRBJ1-1; D remains unclear. Germline V gene lookup returns CDR1 MDHEN and CDR2 SYDVKM. CDR3 size: 12 residues. The ends were cut back, 4 bases at V and 1 base at J, with 4 bases in the middle. Here the CDR3 DNA reads TGTGCCAGCAGTTACAAGAACACTGAAGCTTTCTTT. It yields the protein CASSYKNTEAFF.

The V and J genes are TRBV15 and TRBJ2-5; the D gene is possibly TRBD1 (5 bases). V was clipped by 7 bases and J by 0 bases, with 9 bases between them. Germline lookup yields CDR1 LNHNV and CDR2 YYDKDF (reference sequence). This CDR3 is 13 amino acids long. The CDR3 DNA is TGTGCCACCAAGTACAGGAACCAAGAGACCCAGTACTTC. It codes for CATKYRNQETQYF.

This clone was seen once. This sequence joins TRBV11-2 and TRBJ1-5; D perhaps matches TRBD1 (6 bases). The CDR3 length is 16 residues. Trimming pared 5 bases from V and 0 bases from J, leaving 14 bases between. CDR1 SGHAT and CDR2 FQNNGV come from the germline V gene. The CDR3, as DNA: TGTGCCAGCAGCCCTCGGACAGATTATAGCAATCAGCCCCAGCATTTT. It encodes CASSPRTDYSNQPQHF.

This chain links TRBV7-3 with TRBJ2-1; 9 bases agree with TRBD2. The CDR3 loop spans 15 amino acids. J gave up 8 bases and V 3 bases, and 8 bases lay outside the gene matches. Germline assignment: CDR1 SGHTA and CDR2 FQGTGA. CDR3 in amino acids: CASSLARTSVYEQFF. CDR3 nucleotides: TGTGCCAGCAGCTTGGCCCGGACTAGCGTGTATGAGCAGTTCTTC.

This clone occurred a few times. In nucleotides, the CDR3 is TGTGCCAGTAGTCTCGGACAGGGGGCCTCTTCCGCGCACCCCCAGCATTTT. Residues: CASSLGQGASSAHPQHF. The J gene is TRBJ1-5, the V gene TRBV19; 11 bases agree with TRBD1. Germline V gene data show CDR1 as LNHDA and CDR2 as SQIVND (reference sequence). This CDR3 contains 17 residues. With 5 bases clipped from V and 10 bases from J, the junction kept 16 bases outside the gene matches.

The chain uses TRBV5-4 and TRBJ2-5, with D maybe TRBD2 (6 bases). Germline V gene data show CDR1 as SGHNT and CDR2 as YYREEE (reference sequence). The CDR3 spans 16 residues. V was cut by 0 bases and J by 8 bases, with 20 bases left in between. The CDR3 here is CASSLAGGGSGDTQYF. The CDR3, as DNA: TGTGCCAGCAGCTTGGCCGGGGGAGGTTCGGGTGATACCCAGTACTTC.

Remarks on this clone: Because it lacks the conserved phenylalanine or tryptophan at the end, this CDR3 is likely a read error. No DNA is shown, since the ends of the CDR3 on it are uncertain; the CDR3 is the one TCRdb lists. V is TRBV15 and J is TRBJ2-7; TRBD1 is the table's D call, not checked against the DNA. Counting both end residues, the CDR3 totals 12 amino acids. Germline values: CDR1 LNHNV, CDR2 YYDKDF (reference sequence). The CDR3 is CATSRGGGQLTT.

The rearrangement uses TRBV6-1 and TRBJ1-5; no definite D call. Trimming left V 1 base short and J 4 bases short, with 5 bases between. This CDR3 is built from 13 residues. Germline assignment: CDR1 MNHNS and CDR2 SASEGT. The CDR3 DNA is TGTGCCAGCAGTGAAGTCGTAAATCAGCCCCAGCATTTT. Its translation is CASSEVVNQPQHF.

CDR3 in DNA: TGTGCCAGCAGCTTAGGACAGGGGGCTAACTATGGCTACACCTTC. Its translation: CASSLGQGANYGYTF. The chain couples TRBV7-9 to TRBJ1-2, with 9 bases aligning to TRBD1. With 1 base clipped from V and 0 bases from J, the junction kept 0 bases outside the gene matches. The CDR3 covers 15 residues. Germline loops: CDR1 SEHNR, CDR2 FQNEAQ (reference sequence). Full variable domain (missing parts from reference TRBV7-9 and TRBJ1-2): DTGVSQNPRHKITKRGQNVTFRCDPISEHNRLYWYRQTLGQGPEFLTYFQNEAQLEKSRLLSDRFSAERPKGSFSTLEIQRTEQGDSAMYLCASSLGQGANYGYTFGSGTRLTVV.

This chain connects TRBV18 to TRBJ2-5; TRBD1 matches at 11 bases. The CDR3 is made up of 15 amino acids. Germline values: CDR1 KGHSH, CDR2 LQKENI. V dropped 10 bases and J dropped 5; count of bases not matched to a gene: 12. The CDR3 bases are TGTGCCACCCAGAGAGGACAGGGGGCCGCGGAGACCCAGTACTTC. Translation gives CATQRGQGAAETQYF.

The chain employs TRBV7-9 and TRBJ1-2; D unclear. Trimming left V 8 bases short and J 1 base short, with 11 bases between. Germline values: CDR1 SEHNR, CDR2 FQNEAQ (reference sequence). This CDR3 spans 13 amino acids. The CDR3 DNA sequence: TGTGCCAGCCTTGGGCAGGATAACTATGGCTACACCTTC. Its protein is CASLGQDNYGYTF.

This clone came up once. The gene calls are TRBV6-6 and TRBJ1-6; 7 bases agree with TRBD1. The V and J ends lost 5 bases and 5 bases, in that order; junction bases with no gene match: 6. Germline CDR1 MNHNY, CDR2 SVGAGI (reference sequence). CDR3 length: 15 amino acids. The CDR3 loop is CASSTRQGDNSPLHF. In DNA form, the CDR3 reads TGTGCCAGCAGTACACGACAGGGTGATAATTCACCCCTCCACTTT.

This chain uses TRBV20-1 with TRBJ2-1; 9 bases match TRBD2. The germline gives CDR1 DFQATT, CDR2 SNEGSKA (reference sequence). The CDR3 length is 11 residues. V dropped 6 bases and J dropped 8; count of bases not matched to a gene: 2. In DNA, the CDR3 is TGCAGTGCGGCTAGCGGGGATGAGCAGTTCTTC. Its protein product is CSAASGDEQFF.